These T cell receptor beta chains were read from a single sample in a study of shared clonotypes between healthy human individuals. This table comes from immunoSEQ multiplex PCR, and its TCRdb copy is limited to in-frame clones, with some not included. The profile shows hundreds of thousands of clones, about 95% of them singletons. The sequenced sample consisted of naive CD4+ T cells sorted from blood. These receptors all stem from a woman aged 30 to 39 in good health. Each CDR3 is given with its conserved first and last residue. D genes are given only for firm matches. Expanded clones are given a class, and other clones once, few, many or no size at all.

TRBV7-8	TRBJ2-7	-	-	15	CASSPGPGLPYEQYF	TGTGCCAGCAGCCCAGGGCCGGGACTTCCCTACGAGCAGTACTTC
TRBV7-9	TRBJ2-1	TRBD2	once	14	CASSPGLENNEQFF	TGTGCCAGCAGTCCGGGACTAGAAAACAATGAGCAGTTCTTC
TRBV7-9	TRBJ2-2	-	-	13	CASSLWGTGELFF	TGTGCCAGCAGCTTATGGGGAACCGGGGAGCTGTTTTTT
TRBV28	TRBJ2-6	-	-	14	CASSQASGANVLTF	TGTGCCAGCAGCCAAGCCTCTGGGGCCAACGTCCTGACTTTC
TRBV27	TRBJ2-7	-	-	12	CASSLRSYEQYF	TGTGCCAGCAGTTTACGCTCCTACGAGCAGTACTTC
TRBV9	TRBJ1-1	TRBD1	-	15	CASSARQGVGTEAFF	TGTGCCAGCAGCGCCAGACAGGGAGTTGGCACTGAAGCTTTCTTT
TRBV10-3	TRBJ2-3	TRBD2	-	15	CAISGGLREADTQYF	TGTGCCATCAGTGGGGGGTTGCGGGAGGCAGATACGCAGTATTTT
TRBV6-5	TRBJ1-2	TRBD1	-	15	CASSWGTDSNYGYTF	TGTGCCAGCAGTTGGGGGACAGACTCCAACTATGGCTACACCTTC
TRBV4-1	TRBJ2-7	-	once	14	CASSQDLRGPEQYF	TGCGCCAGCAGCCAAGATCTTCGAGGCCCCGAGCAGTACTTC
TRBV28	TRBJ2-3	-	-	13	CASSLISRDTQYF	TGTGCCAGCAGTTTAATCTCGCGGGATACGCAGTATTTT
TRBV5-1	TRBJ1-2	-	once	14	CASSLGNLVLGYTF	TGCGCCAGCAGCTTGGGGAATCTGGTTCTCGGCTACACCTTC
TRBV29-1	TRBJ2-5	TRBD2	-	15	CSVEKGSSGRGTQYF	TGCAGCGTTGAGAAAGGGTCTAGCGGGAGGGGGACCCAGTACTTC
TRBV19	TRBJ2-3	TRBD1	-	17	CASSIQQGGGSTDTQYF	TGTGCCAGTAGTATACAACAGGGGGGCGGGAGCACAGATACGCAGTATTTT
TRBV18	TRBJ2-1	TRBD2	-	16	CASSPLAGGVYNEQFF	TGTGCCAGCTCACCACTTGCGGGGGGGGTCTACAATGAGCAGTTCTTC
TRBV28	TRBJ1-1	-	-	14	CASSIQAFNTEAFF	TGTGCCAGCAGTATACAGGCGTTTAACACTGAAGCTTTCTTT
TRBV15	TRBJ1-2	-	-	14	CATSRQVNDKPYTF	TGTGCCACCAGCAGACAGGTGAATGACAAGCCTTACACCTTC
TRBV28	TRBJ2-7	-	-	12	CASSLLGYEQYF	TGTGCCAGCAGTTTATTAGGCTACGAGCAGTACTTC
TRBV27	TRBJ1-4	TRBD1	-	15	CASGISGGANEKLFF	TGTGCCAGCGGGATTTCAGGGGGAGCTAATGAAAAACTGTTTTTT
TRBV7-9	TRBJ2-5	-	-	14	CASSLVGAKETQYF	TGTGCCAGCAGCTTAGTGGGGGCCAAAGAGACCCAGTACTTC
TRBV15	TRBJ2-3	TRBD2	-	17	CATSSELAGDISDTQYF	TGTGCCACCAGCAGTGAACTAGCGGGAGACATTTCAGATACGCAGTATTTT
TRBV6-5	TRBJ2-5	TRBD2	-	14	CASSGGLAGETQYF	TGTGCCAGCAGTGGGGGACTAGCGGGGGAGACCCAGTACTTC
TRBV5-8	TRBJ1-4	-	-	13	CASSLQANEKLFF	TGTGCCAGCAGTTTACAGGCTAATGAAAAACTGTTTTTT
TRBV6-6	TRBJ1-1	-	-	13	CASSSDRNTEAFF	TGTGCCAGCAGTTCGGACAGGAACACTGAAGCTTTCTTT
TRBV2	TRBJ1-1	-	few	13	CASSDGLNTEAFF	TGTGCCAGCAGTGACGGATTGAACACTGAAGCTTTCTTT
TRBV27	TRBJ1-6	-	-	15	CASSLNRDYNSPLHF	TGTGCCAGCAGCCTAAACAGAGACTATAATTCACCCCTCCACTTT
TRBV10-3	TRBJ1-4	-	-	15	CAISESQGLNEKLFF	TGTGCCATCAGTGAGTCGCAGGGTCTTAATGAAAAACTGTTTTTT
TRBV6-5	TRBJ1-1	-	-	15	CASSYFPTVNTEAFF	TGTGCCAGCAGCTACTTTCCGACAGTAAACACTGAAGCTTTCTTT